Presented here are 10 T cell receptor beta chains from one specimen sequenced in a study of CD8+ T cells in alopecia areata. Extraction and reverse transcription of RNA yielded cDNA as the sequencing template. Generated by immunoSEQ multiplex PCR, the TCRdb table keeps only in-frame clones and is missing some. This table has approximately 140,000 clones, roughly four fifths appearing once. The treatment: oral pan-JAK inhibitor, 5-10 mg twice daily. Sequencing was performed on CD8+ T cells sorted from blood, taken at week 4, from a patient treated with tofacitinib. These receptors originate from a human donor with alopecia areata.

This chain joins TRBV7-2 and TRBJ2-1; 9 nucleotides agree with TRBD2. Unmatched junction bases numbered 9, after V lost 5 bases and J lost 10 bases. CDR3 length equals 14 residues. Germline lookup yields CDR1 SGHTA and CDR2 FQGNSA. The CDR3 DNA sequence: TGTGCCAGCAGCGGACTAGCGACCCACGGGGAGCAGTTCTTC. Amino acid sequence: CASSGLATHGEQFF.

The rearrangement uses TRBV7-9 and TRBJ2-7, with no clear D. Trimming removed 3 bases at V and 2 bases at J, with 11 bases between. The CDR3 is made up of 14 amino acids. Germline V gene lookup returns CDR1 SEHNR and CDR2 FQNEAQ (reference sequence). The CDR3 DNA is TGTGCCAGCAGCTTTCTCCAGTCTCCCTACGAGCAGTACTTC. Protein sequence: CASSFLQSPYEQYF.

The V and J genes are TRBV30 and TRBJ1-2; D uncertain. Trimming left V 5 bases short and J 8 bases short, with 9 bases between. CDR1 GTSNPN and CDR2 SVGIG come from the germline V gene (reference sequence). This CDR3 has 10 amino acids. The CDR3 DNA reads TGTGCCTGGGGAGGTCAAGGCTACACCTTC. This sequence encodes CAWGGQGYTF.

J is TRBJ2-2 and V is TRBV30, with D uncertain. This CDR3 has 15 amino acids. Per germline, CDR1 GTSNPN and CDR2 SVGIG (reference sequence). The V gene lost 0 bases and the J gene lost 3 bases, with 11 bases spanning the gap. CDR3 residues: CAWSVPAPYTGELFF. The CDR3 coding sequence is TGTGCCTGGAGTGTACCAGCCCCTTACACCGGGGAGCTGTTTTTT.

The rearrangement uses TRBV2 and TRBJ2-5, with D perhaps given as TRBD1 or TRBD2 (5 bases each). CDR3 length: 14 residues. Germline CDR1 and CDR2: SNHLY and FYNNEI. V shed 6 bases and J shed 4 bases, with 15 bases lying between them. The CDR3 coding sequence is TGTGCCAGCAGCAATGATGGGACCTCAGAGACCCAGTACTTC. Translated: CASSNDGTSETQYF.

V and J are TRBV28 and TRBJ2-1, with D tentatively TRBD2 (6 bases). Deletions cut 6 bases from V and 5 bases from J, with 8 bases between. Per the germline V gene, CDR1 is MDHEN and CDR2 is SYDVKM. CDR3 length equals 12 residues. DNA for the CDR3: TGTGCCAGCAGGGAGGGGAACAATGAGCAGTTCTTC. Protein product: CASREGNNEQFF. The whole variable domain, remainder taken from reference TRBV28 and TRBJ2-1, is DVKVTQSSRYLVKRTGEKVFLECVQDMDHENMFWYRQDPGLGLRLIYFSYDVKMKEKGDIPEGYSVSREKKERFSLILESASTNQTSMYLCASREGNNEQFFGPGTRLTVL.

This chain uses TRBV2 with TRBJ1-2; D is perhaps TRBD1 (5 bases). V lost 6 bases and J 4 bases, leaving 9 bases between the germline ends. This CDR3 is 12 amino acids long. CDR1 is SNHLY, CDR2 FYNNEI, per germline. The CDR3 region is CASRGDFYGYTF. CDR3 bases: TGTGCCAGCAGGGGGGATTTCTATGGCTACACCTTC.

This clone was observed a single time. The V call is TRBV5-1, the J call TRBJ2-3; D uncertain. Between the trimmed V and J ends, which lost 5 bases and 4 bases, there was a span of 11 bases. This CDR3 spans 13 amino acids. Germline CDR1 and CDR2: SGHRS and YFSETQ. CDR3 DNA: TGCGCCAGCAGTGCCCGATGGGCAGATACGCAGTATTTT. This sequence encodes CASSARWADTQYF.

The V call is TRBV7-2, the J call TRBJ2-1, with 10 bases fitting TRBD2. With 8 bases clipped from V and 6 bases from J, the junction kept 10 bases outside the gene matches. Germline CDR1 SGHTA, CDR2 FQGNSA. This CDR3 comprises 15 residues. The CDR3 loop is CASGVGLAGANEQFF. The DNA for the CDR3 is TGTGCCAGCGGGGTCGGGCTAGCGGGGGCCAATGAGCAGTTCTTC.

DNA for the CDR3: TGTGCCAGCAGCACCACTTTGACAGGAACCTACGAGCAGTACTTC. This sequence encodes CASSTTLTGTYEQYF. The chain uses TRBV7-6 and TRBJ2-7, with D possibly being TRBD1 (6 bases). The CDR3 consists of 15 residues. CDR1 SGHVS and CDR2 FNYEAQ come from the germline V gene. V was cut by 5 bases and J by 2 bases, with 16 bases left in between.